The 26 T cell receptor beta chains given below trace back to one sample, sequenced in a study of cytomegalovirus exposure and HLA in healthy donors. Data came from immunoSEQ multiplex PCR; TCRdb stores just in-frame clones and leaves some out. This table holds some 150,000 clones, 80% to 90% found once. The sample taken for sequencing was PBMCs. The source is a man younger than 35 in good health and CMV-seropositive.

This sequence joins TRBV7-3 and TRBJ2-7, with D hard to call. The CDR3 covers 8 residues. CDR1 and CDR2 (germline): SGHTA, FQGTGA. In nucleotides, the CDR3 is TGTCTCCCCTACGAGCAGTACTTC. It specifies CLPYEQYF.

This rearrangement joins TRBV4-3 to TRBJ1-2, with 8 bases fitting TRBD1. The CDR3 has 14 residues. The ends lost 4 bases at V and 6 bases at J; junction bases unmatched: 7. The germline CDR1 and CDR2 sequences are LGHNA and YSLEER. The chain's CDR3 is CASSRSTGANGYTF. The CDR3 coding sequence is TGCGCCAGCAGCCGTTCGACAGGGGCGAATGGCTACACCTTC.

The chain carries TRBV6-5 and TRBJ1-3; TRBD1 agrees at 8 bases. Germline CDR1 and CDR2: MNHEY and SVGAGI. The CDR3 sequence is 14 residues long. V lost 7 bases, J lost 4 bases, and 6 bases stayed unmatched. Written as DNA, the CDR3 is TGTGCCAGCACCGGGGACAGGAAAGGAAACACCATATATTTT. Translated: CASTGDRKGNTIYF.

The chain recombines TRBV5-4 with TRBJ2-7; D gene ambiguous. Looked up from germline, CDR1 is SGHNT and CDR2 is YYREEE (reference sequence). This CDR3 contains 13 residues. The ends were cut back, 0 bases at V and 7 bases at J, with 11 bases in the middle. The CDR3 DNA sequence: TGTGCCAGCAGCTTGGTTCCCGGAGAAGAGCAGTACTTC. Its protein is CASSLVPGEEQYF.

The V call is TRBV18, the J call TRBJ1-6; a possible D gene is TRBD1 (6 bases). V dropped 4 bases and J dropped 6 bases, with 19 bases sitting between them. This CDR3 comprises 17 residues. Germline CDR1 reads KGHSH; CDR2 reads LQKENI. The CDR3 is CASSLYTPDRSNSPLHF. DNA for the CDR3: TGTGCCAGCTCACTCTACACCCCAGACAGGTCTAATTCACCCCTCCACTTT.

V is TRBV25-1 and J is TRBJ2-4; TRBD2 matches at 8 bases. V shed 4 bases and J 4 bases; nucleotides not matched to a gene: 3. This CDR3 comprises 14 residues. The germline gives CDR1 MGHDK, CDR2 SYGVNS. CDR3 coding DNA: TGTGCCAGCAGTGGTAGCGGGGTAAAAAACATTCAGTACTTC. Amino acid sequence: CASSGSGVKNIQYF.

The chain has TRBV21-1 and TRBJ2-7; TRBD2 reflects the table's D call only, with no check against the DNA. TRBV21-1 is a documented pseudogene. This CDR3 has 18 amino acids. CDR3: CASSLSYPSGGSSYKQYF. The CDR3 DNA is TGTGCCAGCAGCCTATCCTATCCTAGCGGGGGTAGCTCCTACAAGCAGTACTTC.

CDR3 nucleotide sequence: TGTGCCAGCTCAGCGAGACAGGGTCCTCTCTATGGCTACACCTTC. This sequence encodes CASSARQGPLYGYTF. The chain recombines TRBV18 with TRBJ1-2; 7 nucleotides align to TRBD1. Germline V gene sequence: CDR1 KGHSH, CDR2 LQKENI. Trimming removed 5 bases from V and 4 bases from J; junction bases left unmatched: 10. This CDR3 is built from 15 residues.

This clone was found a few times. This chain joins TRBV4-3 and TRBJ2-1; 9 bases map to TRBD2. Germline CDR1 and CDR2: LGHNA and YSLEER. The CDR3 is 17 amino acids. After removal of 4 bases from V and 4 bases from J, the junction contained 11 bases not matched to a gene. CDR3 bases: TGCGCCAGCAGCCCTTCGGGGGCTAGCGGGGATTACAATGAGCAGTTCTTC. Its translation: CASSPSGASGDYNEQFF.

This chain connects TRBV5-6 to TRBJ2-7; the D gene is possibly TRBD1 (5 bases). Germline V gene lookup returns CDR1 SGHDT and CDR2 YYEEEE. This CDR3 has 13 amino acids. Deletions cut 5 bases from V and 3 bases from J, with 12 bases between. CDR3 loop: CASSGAWGYEQYF. CDR3 nucleotide sequence: TGTGCCAGCAGTGGGGCCTGGGGCTACGAGCAGTACTTC.

This clone was seen more than once but under ten times. The rearrangement joins TRBV19 to TRBJ2-2, with 9 bases aligning to TRBD1. This CDR3 has 16 residues. The junction had 9 bases not matched to a gene; V was cut back by 6 bases and J by 4 bases. The V gene's germline CDR1 is LNHDA and CDR2 SQIVND (reference sequence). CDR3 coding DNA: TGTGCCAGTAGGGTAGGGACAGGGAGGAGCACCGGGGAGCTGTTTTTT. Protein sequence: CASRVGTGRSTGELFF. Supplemented by reference TRBV19 and TRBJ2-2, the full variable domain reads DGGITQSPKYLFRKEGQNVTLSCEQNLNHDAMYWYRQDPGQGLRLIYYSQIVNDFQKGDIAEGYSVSREKKESFPLTVTSAQKNPTAFYLCASRVGTGRSTGELFFGEGSRLTVL.

This rearrangement joins TRBV19 to TRBJ1-6; no firm D call. Germline CDR1 and CDR2: LNHDA and SQIVND (reference sequence). The germline V and J ends were trimmed by 8 bases and 3 bases, with 8 bases remaining between them. The CDR3 is made up of 13 amino acids. This CDR3 reads CASLADYNSPLHF. In nucleotides, the CDR3 is TGTGCCAGTTTGGCGGACTATAATTCACCCCTCCACTTT.

V is TRBV7-6 and J is TRBJ1-5; TRBD1 is a possible D gene (5 bases). The CDR3 spans 15 residues. The germline V and J ends were trimmed by 6 bases and 0 bases, with 12 bases remaining between them. Per germline, CDR1 SGHVS and CDR2 FNYEAQ. CDR3 coding DNA: TGTGCCAGCAGTTTACTAGGGGATAGCAATCAGCCCCAGCATTTT. Its translation: CASSLLGDSNQPQHF.

The V and J genes are TRBV11-1 and TRBJ1-4; D ambiguous. The CDR3 consists of 13 residues. In germline, CDR1 is SGHAT, CDR2 FQDESV (reference sequence). V was pared by 8 bases and J by 10 bases, with 17 bases between. The CDR3 region has the DNA TGTGCCAGCTCCCGCCCGGGAGGAGGAAAACTGTTTTTT. As protein: CASSRPGGGKLFF.

CDR3 sequence (DNA): TGTGCCAGCAGACATCACAGGACAGGGGTGTACAACTATGGCTACACCTTC. This translates into CASRHHRTGVYNYGYTF. The rearrangement links TRBV5-8 to TRBJ1-2, with 9 nucleotides matching TRBD1. Germline CDR1 is SGHTS and CDR2 is YDEGEE. Trimming cost V 5 bases and J 2 bases; bases outside gene matches: 13. This CDR3 comprises 17 residues.

The chain links TRBV2 to TRBJ1-5, with a weak D call TRBD1 (5 bases). The CDR3 is 14 amino acids. CDR1 and CDR2 from the germline V gene are SNHLY and FYNNEI. V was clipped by 5 bases and J by 6 bases, with 14 bases between them. The CDR3 is CASSQQGLGQPQHF. CDR3 DNA: TGTGCCAGCAGTCAGCAGGGCCTCGGTCAGCCCCAGCATTTT.

The chain uses TRBV4-2 and TRBJ2-3, with 11 bases fitting TRBD2. Germline-derived CDR1 and CDR2 are LGHNA and YNFKEQ. The CDR3 totals 20 residues. V gave up 5 bases and J gave up 2 bases; unmatched junction bases: 18. CDR3 sequence: CASSLPLAIIAGGTTDTQYF. CDR3 nucleotide sequence: TGTGCCAGCAGCTTACCATTAGCAATCATAGCGGGAGGGACCACAGATACGCAGTATTTT.

This sequence joins TRBV6-5 and TRBJ2-5; no firm D call. V shed 5 bases and J shed 2 bases, with 3 bases lying between them. CDR1 and CDR2 (germline): MNHEY, SVGAGI. The CDR3 contains 11 residues. CDR3 amino acids: CASSQQETQYF. The CDR3 nucleotides are TGTGCCAGCAGTCAGCAAGAGACCCAGTACTTC.

Points on this clone: An end of the junction does not agree with germline; a read error may underlie this. This chain links TRBV9 with TRBJ2-4; D not resolved. This CDR3 has 16 residues. Germline CDR1 is SGDLS and CDR2 is YYNGEE. For the CDR3, the DNA is TGTGCCAGCAGCCTCCGGAGAGTCGGCGCCACAAACATTCAGTACTTC. Protein sequence: CASSLRRVGATNIQYF.

This sequence joins TRBV10-3 and TRBJ1-1; TRBD1 is a possible D gene (5 bases). CDR3 length: 16 amino acids. Trimming left V 4 bases short and J 5 bases short, with 20 bases between. The germline V gene has CDR1 ENHRY and CDR2 SYGVKD. This chain's CDR3 is CAISALKAGRGTEAFF. CDR3 nucleotide sequence: TGTGCCATCAGTGCGCTGAAGGCGGGCCGGGGGACTGAAGCTTTCTTT.

The chain combines TRBV7-9 with TRBJ1-5; D not certain. Germline V gene data show CDR1 as SEHNR and CDR2 as FQNEAQ (reference sequence). The CDR3 sequence is 15 residues long. V was clipped by 3 bases and J by 2 bases, with 11 bases between them. The CDR3 region is CASSFGGIRNQPQHF. CDR3 nucleotides: TGTGCCAGCAGCTTCGGAGGAATACGCAATCAGCCCCAGCATTTT.

CDR3 sequence reads: CASSQDRVNTEAFF. The CDR3 coding sequence is TGCGCCAGCAGCCAGGACAGGGTGAACACTGAAGCTTTCTTT. The chain combines TRBV4-3 with TRBJ1-1; TRBD1 matches 8 bases. The germline V gene has CDR1 LGHNA and CDR2 YSLEER. Trimming took 3 bases from V and 0 from J; bases not matched to a gene: 0. The CDR3 runs to 14 residues.

CDR3 region: CASSQEARRNYEQYF. CDR3 sequence (DNA): TGCGCCAGCAGCCAAGAGGCCCGGCGGAACTACGAGCAGTACTTC. The genes are TRBV4-3 and TRBJ2-7; unclear D gene. The CDR3 covers 15 residues. Trimming removed 0 bases at V and 3 bases at J, with 12 bases between. Germline V gives CDR1 LGHNA, CDR2 YSLEER.

The chain links TRBV19 to TRBJ1-1, with a possible D match to TRBD1 (6 bases). Between the trimmed V and J ends, which lost 2 bases and 3 bases, there was a span of 16 bases. Germline assignment: CDR1 LNHDA and CDR2 SQIVND (reference sequence). The CDR3 totals 16 residues. This CDR3 reads CASSIPHRARDTEAFF. The CDR3 nucleotides read TGTGCCAGTAGTATACCGCACAGGGCACGGGACACTGAAGCTTTCTTT.

V is TRBV7-8 and J is TRBJ2-1; 7 bases map to TRBD1. V lost 3 bases, J lost 3 bases, and 11 bases stayed unmatched. The CDR3 loop spans 17 amino acids. The germline CDR1 and CDR2 sequences are SGHVS and FQNEAQ. CDR3 nucleotide sequence: TGTGCCAGCAGCTTCCCGGGCCTACAGGGGATCTACAATGAGCAGTTCTTC. It codes for CASSFPGLQGIYNEQFF. Drawing the rest from reference TRBV7-8 and TRBJ2-1, the complete variable domain is GAGVSQSPRYKVAKRGQDVALRCDPISGHVSLFWYQQALGQGPEFLTYFQNEAQLDKSGLPSDRFFAERPEGSVSTLKIQRTQQEDSAVYLCASSFPGLQGIYNEQFFGPGTRLTVL.

This rearrangement joins TRBV19 to TRBJ1-6; maybe TRBD1 (6 bases). CDR3 size: 16 residues. The V gene's germline CDR1 is LNHDA and CDR2 SQIVND (reference sequence). V gave up 0 bases and J gave up 3 bases, with 9 bases separating them. CDR3: CASSIDPGDYNSPLHF. The CDR3 nucleotides read TGTGCCAGTAGTATAGATCCAGGGGACTATAATTCACCCCTCCACTTT.